These T cell receptor beta chains were read from a single sample in a study of blood T cell repertoires in COVID-19. The method was immunoSEQ multiplex PCR; TCRdb's version includes in-frame clones alone and lacks a portion of them. Among tens of thousands of clones, around 90% were seen once, and the ten largest hold roughly 15%. The sample taken for sequencing was peripheral blood. The receptor source for this set is a male donor with acute or convalescent COVID-19. Each CDR3 is given without its conserved first and last residue.

TRBV21-1	13	TRBJ1-1	ASSTTGATWTEAF
TRBV6-4	10	TRBJ1-2	ASSGGEGSYT
TRBV11-1	13	TRBJ2-5	ASSHRQGGGETQY
TRBV6-1	14	TRBJ2-1	ASSARQGVTYNEQF
TRBV6-1	14	TRBJ2-5	ASSDPLRGSGETQY
TRBV30	11	TRBJ2-7	ACLAGGPHEQY
TRBV18	16	TRBJ1-1	ASSRPGREGLMNTEAF
TRBV5-1	14	TRBJ1-6	ASSLEGTAYNSPLH
TRBV5-1	12	TRBJ1-5	ASSLGQGGQPQH
TRBV30	12	TRBJ2-5	AWSPADRGETQY
TRBV15	12	TRBJ2-1	ATSNPQGGGEQF
TRBV11-3	14	TRBJ2-7	ASSFRGNPWSYEQY
TRBV30	13	TRBJ2-5	AWTAGTGGGETQY
TRBV24-1	13	TRBJ1-4	ATSEGPPRHEKLF
TRBV5-4	12	TRBJ1-2	ASSLEDANYGYT
TRBV24-1	12	TRBJ1-2	ATSDSTGGYGYT
TRBV19	13	TRBJ2-3	ASSPTERGVDTQY
TRBV12-3/TRBV12-4	11	TRBJ1-2	ASTLGDIGGYT
TRBV27	11	TRBJ1-1	ASKGSVNTEAF
TRBV18	12	TRBJ2-1	ASWPGQGYNEQF
TRBV5-5	12	TRBJ1-1	ASSFRSVNTEAF
TRBV20-1	10	TRBJ1-1	SASTGGTEAF
TRBV30	11	TRBJ2-5	AWSVQGAETQY
TRBV7-3	11	TRBJ1-3	ASSLQGGNTIY
TRBV6-1	10	TRBJ1-5	ASSEDHAAQH
TRBV14	11	TRBJ1-1	ASSVQGNTEAF
TRBV5-1	12	TRBJ2-7	ASSSGQGFNEQY
TRBV19	13	TRBJ1-5	ASTTTGSSNQPQH
TRBV29-1	12	TRBJ1-2	SVGAGQGLYGYT
TRBV11-2	14	TRBJ2-4	ASSLVSGGAKNIQY
TRBV5-1	18	TRBJ1-2	ASSFTVRSGIQQTNYGYT
TRBV15	13	TRBJ1-4	ATSRDGRWEEKLF
TRBV5-1	12	TRBJ1-4	ASSVDRGGEKLF
TRBV28	13	TRBJ2-1	ASSQSGGVYNEQF
TRBV6-2/TRBV6-3	12	TRBJ1-4	ASSYGAHNEKLF
TRBV6-1	12	TRBJ2-5	ASRPTGGLETQY
TRBV7-2	12	TRBJ2-5	ASSNSPRQETQY
TRBV6-5	12	TRBJ1-2	ASSRDRANYGYT
TRBV7-9	12	TRBJ2-5	ASSLGSGGETQY
TRBV6-4	13	TRBJ2-3	ASSSGQGGADTQY
TRBV7-2	13	TRBJ1-1	ASSFLRGMDTEAF
TRBV19	15	TRBJ2-1	ASSISRLASTYNEQF
TRBV9	14	TRBJ1-2	ASSVVAPGGGDGYT
TRBV19	11	TRBJ2-5	ASSPNRWETQY
TRBV19	12	TRBJ1-2	ASSIGARGYGYT
TRBV7-9	12	TRBJ1-1	ASSSIAMNTEAF
TRBV28	11	TRBJ2-7	ASRATPEGEQY
TRBV4-1	14	TRBJ2-6	ASSQERSSGANVLT
TRBV3-1/TRBV3-2	13	TRBJ2-5	ASRQTSGGQETQY
TRBV19	12	TRBJ2-1	ASTSGRGYNEQF
TRBV18	13	TRBJ1-2	ASSPQPGQVYGYT
TRBV19	13	TRBJ1-5	ASRGHNPSNQPQH
TRBV28	12	TRBJ1-2	ASSLTGAPYGYT